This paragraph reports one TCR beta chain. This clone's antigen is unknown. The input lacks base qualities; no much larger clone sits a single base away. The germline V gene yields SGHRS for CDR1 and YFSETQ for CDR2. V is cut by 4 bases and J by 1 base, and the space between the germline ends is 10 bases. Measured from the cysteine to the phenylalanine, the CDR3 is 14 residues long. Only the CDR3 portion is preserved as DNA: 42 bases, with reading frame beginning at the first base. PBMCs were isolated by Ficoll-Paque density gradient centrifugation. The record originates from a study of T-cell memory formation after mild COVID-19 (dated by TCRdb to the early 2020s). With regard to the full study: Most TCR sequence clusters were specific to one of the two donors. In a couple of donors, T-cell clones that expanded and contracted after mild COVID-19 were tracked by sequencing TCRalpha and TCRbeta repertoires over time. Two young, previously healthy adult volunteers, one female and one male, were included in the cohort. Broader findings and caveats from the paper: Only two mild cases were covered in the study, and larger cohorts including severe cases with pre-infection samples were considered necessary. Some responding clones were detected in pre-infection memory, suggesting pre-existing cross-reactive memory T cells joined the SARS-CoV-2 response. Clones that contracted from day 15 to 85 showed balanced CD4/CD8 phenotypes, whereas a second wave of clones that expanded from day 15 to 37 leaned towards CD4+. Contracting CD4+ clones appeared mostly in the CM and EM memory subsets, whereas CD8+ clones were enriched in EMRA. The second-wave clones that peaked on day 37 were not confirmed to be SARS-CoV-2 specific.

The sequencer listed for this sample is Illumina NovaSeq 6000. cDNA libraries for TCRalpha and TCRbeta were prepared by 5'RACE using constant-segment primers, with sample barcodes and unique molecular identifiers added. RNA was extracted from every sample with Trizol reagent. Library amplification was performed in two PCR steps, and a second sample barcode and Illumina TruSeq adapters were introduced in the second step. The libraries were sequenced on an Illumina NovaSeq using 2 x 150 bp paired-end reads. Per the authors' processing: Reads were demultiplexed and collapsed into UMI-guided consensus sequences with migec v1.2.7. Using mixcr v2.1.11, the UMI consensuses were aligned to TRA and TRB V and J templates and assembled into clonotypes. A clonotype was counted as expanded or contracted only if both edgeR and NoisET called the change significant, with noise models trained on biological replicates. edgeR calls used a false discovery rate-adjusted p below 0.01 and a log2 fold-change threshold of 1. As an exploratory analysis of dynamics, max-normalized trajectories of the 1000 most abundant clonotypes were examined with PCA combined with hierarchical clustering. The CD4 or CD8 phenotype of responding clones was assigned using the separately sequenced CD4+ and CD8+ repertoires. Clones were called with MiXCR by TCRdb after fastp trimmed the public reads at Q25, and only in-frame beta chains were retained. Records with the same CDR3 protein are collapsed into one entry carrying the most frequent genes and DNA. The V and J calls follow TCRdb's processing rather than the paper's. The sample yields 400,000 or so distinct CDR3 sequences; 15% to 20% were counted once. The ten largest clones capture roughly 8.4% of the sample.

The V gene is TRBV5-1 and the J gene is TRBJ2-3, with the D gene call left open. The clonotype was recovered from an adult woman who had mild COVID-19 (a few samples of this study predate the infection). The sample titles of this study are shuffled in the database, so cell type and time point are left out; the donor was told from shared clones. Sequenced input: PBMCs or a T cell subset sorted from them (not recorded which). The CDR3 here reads CASSHHGGTDTQYF. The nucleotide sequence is TGCGCCAGCAGCCACCACGGTGGCACAGATACGCAGTATTTT.